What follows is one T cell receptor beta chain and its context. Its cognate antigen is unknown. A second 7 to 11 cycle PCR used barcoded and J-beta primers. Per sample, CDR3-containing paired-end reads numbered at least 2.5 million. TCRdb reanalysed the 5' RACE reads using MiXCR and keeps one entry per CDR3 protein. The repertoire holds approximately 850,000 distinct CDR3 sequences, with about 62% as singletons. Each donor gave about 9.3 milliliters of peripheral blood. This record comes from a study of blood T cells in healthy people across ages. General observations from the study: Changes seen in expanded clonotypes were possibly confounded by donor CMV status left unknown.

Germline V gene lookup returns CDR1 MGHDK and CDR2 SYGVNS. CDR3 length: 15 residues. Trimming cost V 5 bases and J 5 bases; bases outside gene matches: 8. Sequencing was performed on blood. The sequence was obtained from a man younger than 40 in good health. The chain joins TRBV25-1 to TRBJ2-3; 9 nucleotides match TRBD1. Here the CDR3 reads CASSLRQGEGDTQYF. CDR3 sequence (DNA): TGTGCCAGCAGTTTACGACAGGGGGAAGGAGATACGCAGTATTTT.